This T cell receptor (beta chain) was recovered during a study of T cells in Graves' hyperthyroidism and ophthalmopathy. Study results and caveats: The model made its ophthalmopathy prediction, and onset followed a median approximately 6 months later. Ophthalmopathy cases were set apart from stable hyperthyroidism by a 13 V-J model. The blood repertoire included most of the expanded thyroid clonotypes above 0.001.

On this clonotype: The antigen is unknown.

The V and J ends lost 2 bases and 9 bases, in that order; junction bases with no gene match: 15. The V gene's germline CDR1 is DFQATT and CDR2 SNEGSKA (reference sequence). The CDR3 covers 15 residues. There were TCR beta CDR3 regions amplified from RNA transcripts. Primed by the HTBI set, a first-round RT-PCR was run on the TCR CDR3. One entry per CDR3 protein, called by TCRdb with MiXCR from the multiplex PCR reads. The table lists about 600,000 distinct CDR3 sequences, about 14% of them singletons. The source of this sequence is a woman aged 18-29 years with Graves' ophthalmopathy. Sequencing input: blood. J is TRBJ1-1 and V is TRBV20-1, with 7 bases aligning to TRBD1. CDR3 sequence: CSARPGQVGTWQAFF. CDR3 nucleotides: TGCAGTGCTAGACCAGGACAGGTGGGGACCTGGCAAGCTTTCTTT.